A single sample gave rise to the 8 T cell receptor beta chains below, sequenced in a study of cytomegalovirus exposure and HLA in healthy donors. Use of 60 Vbeta and 13 Jbeta primers characterized the PCR. Profiled with immunoSEQ multiplex PCR; TCRdb holds only in-frame clones, not every one. The sample holds roughly 120,000 clones; around 81% are singletons and the top ten take roughly 2%. The sequenced material came from PBMCs. These TCRs come from a woman in her thirties in good health and CMV-seronegative.

The chain combines TRBV6-4 with TRBJ2-3; the D gene is possibly TRBD2 (6 bases). Germline-derived CDR1 and CDR2 are MRHNA and SNTAGT. The CDR3 runs to 15 residues. V lost 2 bases and J 2 bases, leaving 11 bases between the germline ends. The CDR3 loop is CASSDGEADTDTQYF. In nucleotides, the CDR3 is TGTGCCAGCAGTGACGGGGAGGCAGACACAGATACGCAGTATTTT.

The rearrangement uses TRBV21-1 and TRBJ2-7; the table's D call of TRBD2 was not tested on the DNA. TRBV21-1 is a pseudogene locus. The CDR3 is made up of 18 amino acids. The CDR3: CASTKSDPVLRSSYEQYF. The DNA of the CDR3 is TGTGCCAGCACCAAATCTGATCCGGTACTGAGGAGCTCCTACGAGCAGTACTTC.

This clone occurred once. The V and J genes are TRBV7-2 and TRBJ2-1, with D maybe TRBD2 (5 bases). Trimming took 1 base from V and 8 from J, leaving 9 bases between them. Germline V gene data show CDR1 as SGHTA and CDR2 as FQGNSA. This CDR3 is built from 13 residues. This chain's CDR3 is CASSLELRDEQFF. The CDR3 DNA follows: TGTGCCAGCAGCTTAGAGTTGAGGGATGAGCAGTTCTTC.

The V call is TRBV19, the J call TRBJ2-5; perhaps TRBD1 as D (5 bases). The CDR3 is 15 amino acids. Germline-derived CDR1 and CDR2 are LNHDA and SQIVND (reference sequence). Trimming took off 5 bases at V and 1 base at J, with 14 bases between the two ends. In nucleotides, the CDR3 is TGTGCCAGTAGTCCGCAGACAGTAACCCAAGAGACCCAGTACTTC. Its translation: CASSPQTVTQETQYF.

This chain joins TRBV7-9 and TRBJ2-1, with 12 bases that match TRBD2. The V and J ends lost 5 bases and 7 bases, in that order; junction bases with no gene match: 9. Germline V gene sequence: CDR1 SEHNR, CDR2 FQNEAQ (reference sequence). The CDR3 contains 16 residues. CDR3 DNA: TGTGCCAGCAGCGTCTCTAGCGGGAGGGCCACAAATGAGCAGTTCTTC. Protein: CASSVSSGRATNEQFF. Looking up the rest from reference TRBV7-9 and TRBJ2-1 gives the full variable domain: DTGVSQNPRHKITKRGQNVTFRCDPISEHNRLYWYRQTLGQGPEFLTYFQNEAQLEKSRLLSDRFSAERPKGSFSTLEIQRTEQGDSAMYLCASSVSSGRATNEQFFGPGTRLTVL.

This chain joins TRBV15 and TRBJ1-2, with TRBD1 as a possible D gene (5 bases). Between the trimmed V and J ends, which lost 1 base and 2 bases, there was a span of 8 bases. The length of the CDR3 is 14 residues. Germline-derived CDR1 and CDR2 are LNHNV and YYDKDF (reference sequence). CDR3 sequence reads: CATSRGRQNYGYTF. DNA for the CDR3: TGTGCCACCAGCAGAGGTCGACAGAACTATGGCTACACCTTC.

This chain connects TRBV18 to TRBJ1-2; D remains unclear. Germline V gene data show CDR1 as KGHSH and CDR2 as LQKENI. With 3 bases removed from V and 8 bases from J, the gap between germline ends came to 16 bases. CDR3 length: 14 residues. The CDR3 reads CASSPKGWGVGYTF. CDR3 DNA sequence: TGTGCCAGCTCACCGAAAGGGTGGGGAGTCGGCTACACCTTC.

The rearrangement joins TRBV19 to TRBJ1-1, with 9 bases identical to TRBD1. Germline CDR1 is LNHDA and CDR2 is SQIVND (reference sequence). Losses at the gene ends were 6 bases for V and 11 bases for J; bases not matched to a gene: 10. This CDR3 has 13 amino acids. In DNA form, the CDR3 reads TGTGCCAGTAGCGAGACAGGGGGGGCCACGGCTTTCTTT. This encodes CASSETGGATAFF.